This TCR beta chain was retrieved from a study of blood T cell repertoires in COVID-19. The ends were cut back, 6 bases at V and 0 bases at J, with 20 bases in the middle. There are 17 residues in the CDR3. Germline loops: CDR1 MNHEY, CDR2 SVGEGT. Repertoires were generated with immunoSEQ multiplex PCR, while TCRdb's copy carries only in-frame clones and drops some. The sample comprises about 58,000 clones, 60% to 85% of which are singletons, and approximately 4.9% rests with the top ten. The TCR was taken from a human donor in a cohort sampled during active COVID-19. The chain carries TRBV6-2 or TRBV6-3 and TRBJ1-1; perhaps TRBD1 as D (6 bases). The sample was peripheral blood. The CDR3: CASRYPSGGHMNTEAFF. In nucleotides, the CDR3 is TGTGCCAGCAGATACCCGTCTGGGGGACACATGAACACTGAAGCTTTCTTT.